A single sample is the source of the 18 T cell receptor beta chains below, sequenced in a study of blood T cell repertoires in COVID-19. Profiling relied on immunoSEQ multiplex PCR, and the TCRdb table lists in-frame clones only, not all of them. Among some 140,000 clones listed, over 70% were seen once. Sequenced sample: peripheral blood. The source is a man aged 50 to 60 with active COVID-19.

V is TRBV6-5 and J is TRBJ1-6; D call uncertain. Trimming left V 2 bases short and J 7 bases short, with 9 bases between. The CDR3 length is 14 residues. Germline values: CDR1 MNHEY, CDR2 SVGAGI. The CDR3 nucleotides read TGTGCCAGCAGTTACGGGGAGACAAATTCACCCCTCCACTTT. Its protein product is CASSYGETNSPLHF.

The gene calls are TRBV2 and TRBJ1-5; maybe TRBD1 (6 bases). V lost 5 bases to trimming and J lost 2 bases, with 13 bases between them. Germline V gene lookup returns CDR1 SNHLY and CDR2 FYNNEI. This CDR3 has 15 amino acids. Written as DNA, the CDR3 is TGTGCCAGCAGTTACCGGGACATAGGCAATCAGCCCCAGCATTTT. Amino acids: CASSYRDIGNQPQHF.

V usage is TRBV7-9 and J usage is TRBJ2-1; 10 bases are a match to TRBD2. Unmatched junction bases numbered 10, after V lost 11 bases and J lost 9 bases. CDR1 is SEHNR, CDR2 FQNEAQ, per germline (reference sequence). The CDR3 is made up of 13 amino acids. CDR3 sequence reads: CAGLKRGGGEQFF. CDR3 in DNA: TGTGCCGGACTGAAGCGGGGGGGCGGTGAGCAGTTCTTC.

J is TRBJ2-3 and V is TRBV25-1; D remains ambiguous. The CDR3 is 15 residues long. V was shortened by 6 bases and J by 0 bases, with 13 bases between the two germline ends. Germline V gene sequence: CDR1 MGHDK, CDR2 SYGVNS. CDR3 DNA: TGTGCCAGCAGCCGGAGAACAACTAGCACAGATACGCAGTATTTT. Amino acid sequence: CASSRRTTSTDTQYF. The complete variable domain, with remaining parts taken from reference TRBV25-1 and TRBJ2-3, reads EADIYQTPRYLVIGTGKKITLECSQTMGHDKMYWYQQDPGMELHLIHYSYGVNSTEKGDLSSESTVSRIRTEHFPLTLESARPSHTSQYLCASSRRTTSTDTQYFGPGTRLTVL.

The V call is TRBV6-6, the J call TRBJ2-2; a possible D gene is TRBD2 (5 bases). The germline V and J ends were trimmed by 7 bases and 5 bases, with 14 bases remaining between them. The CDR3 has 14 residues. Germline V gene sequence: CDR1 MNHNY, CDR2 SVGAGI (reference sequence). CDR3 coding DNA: TGTGCCAGCATAGCGACGTCCGAGACCGGGGAGCTGTTTTTT. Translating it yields CASIATSETGELFF.

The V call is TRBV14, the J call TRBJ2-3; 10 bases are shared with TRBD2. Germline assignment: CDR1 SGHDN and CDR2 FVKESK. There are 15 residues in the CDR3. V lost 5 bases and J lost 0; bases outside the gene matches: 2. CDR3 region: CASSTSGASTDTQYF. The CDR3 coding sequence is TGTGCCAGCAGCACTAGCGGGGCTAGCACAGATACGCAGTATTTT.

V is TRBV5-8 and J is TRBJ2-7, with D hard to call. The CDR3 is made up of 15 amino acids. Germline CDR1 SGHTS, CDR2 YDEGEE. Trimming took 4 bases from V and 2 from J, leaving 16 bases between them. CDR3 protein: CASSLSDRWTYEQYF. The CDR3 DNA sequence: TGTGCCAGCAGCCTGAGCGATAGGTGGACCTACGAGCAGTACTTC. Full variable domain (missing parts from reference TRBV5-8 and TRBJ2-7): EAGVTQSPTHLIKTRGQQATLRCSPISGHTSVYWYQQALGLGLQFLLWYDEGEERNRGNFPPRFSGRQFPNYSSELNVNALELEDSALYLCASSLSDRWTYEQYFGPGTRLTVT.

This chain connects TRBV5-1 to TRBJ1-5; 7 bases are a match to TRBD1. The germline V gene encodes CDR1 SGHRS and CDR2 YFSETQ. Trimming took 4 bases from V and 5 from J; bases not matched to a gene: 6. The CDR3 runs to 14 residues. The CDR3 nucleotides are TGCGCCAGCAGCCCTGGGGGACAGTATCAGCCCCAGCATTTT. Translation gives CASSPGGQYQPQHF.

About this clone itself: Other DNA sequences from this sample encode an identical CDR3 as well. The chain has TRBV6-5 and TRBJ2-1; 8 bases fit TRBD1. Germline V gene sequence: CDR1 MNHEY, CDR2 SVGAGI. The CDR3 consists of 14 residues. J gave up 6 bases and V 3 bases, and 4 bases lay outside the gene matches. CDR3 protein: CASSYGQGGNEQFF. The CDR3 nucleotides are TGTGCCAGCAGTTATGGACAGGGAGGCAATGAGCAGTTCTTC.

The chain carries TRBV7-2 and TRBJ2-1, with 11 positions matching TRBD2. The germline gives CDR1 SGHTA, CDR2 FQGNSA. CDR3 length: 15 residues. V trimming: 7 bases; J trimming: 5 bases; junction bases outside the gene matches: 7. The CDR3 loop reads CASTLGSGGDNEQFF. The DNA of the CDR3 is TGTGCCAGCACCCTAGGTAGCGGGGGGGACAATGAGCAGTTCTTC. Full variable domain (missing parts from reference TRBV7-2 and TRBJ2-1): GAGVSQSPSNKVTEKGKDVELRCDPISGHTALYWYRQSLGQGLEFLIYFQGNSAPDKSGLPSDRFSAERTGGSVSTLTIQRTQQEDSAVYLCASTLGSGGDNEQFFGPGTRLTVL.

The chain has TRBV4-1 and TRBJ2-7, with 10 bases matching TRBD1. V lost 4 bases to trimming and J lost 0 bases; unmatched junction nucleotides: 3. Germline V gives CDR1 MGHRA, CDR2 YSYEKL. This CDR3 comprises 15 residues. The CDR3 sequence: CASSPGQGFSYEQYF. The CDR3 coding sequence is TGCGCCAGCAGCCCGGGACAGGGGTTCTCCTACGAGCAGTACTTC.

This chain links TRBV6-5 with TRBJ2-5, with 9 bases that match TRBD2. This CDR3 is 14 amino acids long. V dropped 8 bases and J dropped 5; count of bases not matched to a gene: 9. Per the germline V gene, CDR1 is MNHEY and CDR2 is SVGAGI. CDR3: CASVGAGGLETQYF. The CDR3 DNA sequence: TGTGCCAGCGTCGGAGCGGGGGGCCTGGAGACCCAGTACTTC.

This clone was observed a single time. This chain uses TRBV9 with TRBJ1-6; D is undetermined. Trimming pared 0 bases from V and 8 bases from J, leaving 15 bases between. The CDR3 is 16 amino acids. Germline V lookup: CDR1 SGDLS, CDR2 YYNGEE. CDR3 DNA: TGTGCCAGCAGCGTAGCTAGTTCTCCCCGCGATTCACCCCTCCACTTT. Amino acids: CASSVASSPRDSPLHF.

In nucleotides, the CDR3 is TGTGCCAGCAGTTACCCCGCTTTTCTGCCCCAGGGGACCCGGAGGGGCTACACCTTC. It is translated as CASSYPAFLPQGTRRGYTF. The rearrangement links TRBV6-7 to TRBJ1-2; TRBD1 might be the D (6 bases). TRBV6-7 is treated as an ORF (open reading frame) with a function not yet certain. The CDR3 has 19 amino acids. Trimming took off 2 bases at V and 8 bases at J, with 30 bases between the two ends.

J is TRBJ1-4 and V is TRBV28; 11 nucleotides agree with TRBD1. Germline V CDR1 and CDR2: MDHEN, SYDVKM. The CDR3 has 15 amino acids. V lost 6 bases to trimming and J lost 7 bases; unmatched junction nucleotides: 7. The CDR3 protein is CASRPEGTGGEKLFF. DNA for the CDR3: TGTGCCAGCAGACCGGAGGGGACAGGGGGTGAAAAACTGTTTTTT.

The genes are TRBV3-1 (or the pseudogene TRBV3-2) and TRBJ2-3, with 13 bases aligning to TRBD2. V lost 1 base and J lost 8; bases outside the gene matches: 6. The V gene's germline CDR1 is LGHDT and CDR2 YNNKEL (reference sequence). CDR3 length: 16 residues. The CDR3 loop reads CASSQGTSGGIGTQYF. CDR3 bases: TGTGCCAGCAGCCAAGGGACTAGCGGGGGCATTGGTACGCAGTATTTT.

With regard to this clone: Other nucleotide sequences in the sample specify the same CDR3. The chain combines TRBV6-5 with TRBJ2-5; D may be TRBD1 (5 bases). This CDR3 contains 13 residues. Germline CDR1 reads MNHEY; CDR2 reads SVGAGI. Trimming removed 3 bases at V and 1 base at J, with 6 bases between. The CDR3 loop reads CASSYRGQETQYF. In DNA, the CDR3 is TGTGCCAGCAGTTATAGGGGCCAAGAGACCCAGTACTTC.

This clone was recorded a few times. DNA for the CDR3: TGTGCCAGCAGCCGTTCAGTGGAGAGGACTGAAGCTTTCTTT. Translated: CASSRSVERTEAFF. The rearrangement links TRBV4-2 to TRBJ1-1; D not resolved. The CDR3 sequence is 14 residues long. The V and J ends lost 4 bases and 5 bases respectively, with 14 bases between them. CDR1 is LGHNA and CDR2 is YNFKEQ in the germline V gene.